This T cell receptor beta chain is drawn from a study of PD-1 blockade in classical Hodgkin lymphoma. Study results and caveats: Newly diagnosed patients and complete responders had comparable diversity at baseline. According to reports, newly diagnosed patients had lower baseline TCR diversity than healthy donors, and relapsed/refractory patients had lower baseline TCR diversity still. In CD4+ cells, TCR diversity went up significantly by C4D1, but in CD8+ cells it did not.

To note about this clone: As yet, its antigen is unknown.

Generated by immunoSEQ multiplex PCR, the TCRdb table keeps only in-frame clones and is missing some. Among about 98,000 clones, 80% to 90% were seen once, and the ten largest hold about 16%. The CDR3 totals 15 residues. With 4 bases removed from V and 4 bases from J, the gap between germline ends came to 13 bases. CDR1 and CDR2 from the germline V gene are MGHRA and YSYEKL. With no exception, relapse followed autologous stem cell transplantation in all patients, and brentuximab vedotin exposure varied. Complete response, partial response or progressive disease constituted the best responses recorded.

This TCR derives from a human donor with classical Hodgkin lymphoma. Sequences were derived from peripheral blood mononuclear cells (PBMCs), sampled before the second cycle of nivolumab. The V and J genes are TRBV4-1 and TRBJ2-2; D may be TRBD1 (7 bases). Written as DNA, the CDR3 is TGCGCCAGCAGCCCCTCAGGGGGGTTCACCGGGGAGCTGTTTTTT. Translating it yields CASSPSGGFTGELFF.